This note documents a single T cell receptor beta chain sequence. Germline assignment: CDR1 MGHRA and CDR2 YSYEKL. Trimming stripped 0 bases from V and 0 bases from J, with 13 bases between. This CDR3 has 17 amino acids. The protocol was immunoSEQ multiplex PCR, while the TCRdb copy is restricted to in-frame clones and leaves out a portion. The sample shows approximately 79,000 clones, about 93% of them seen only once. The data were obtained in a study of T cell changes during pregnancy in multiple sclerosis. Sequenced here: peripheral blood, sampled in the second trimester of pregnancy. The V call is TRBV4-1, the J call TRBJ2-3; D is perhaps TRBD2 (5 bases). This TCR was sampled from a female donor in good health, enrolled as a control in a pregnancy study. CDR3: CASSQEMGSASTDTQYF. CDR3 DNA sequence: TGCGCCAGCAGCCAAGAGATGGGGAGTGCTAGCACAGATACGCAGTATTTT.